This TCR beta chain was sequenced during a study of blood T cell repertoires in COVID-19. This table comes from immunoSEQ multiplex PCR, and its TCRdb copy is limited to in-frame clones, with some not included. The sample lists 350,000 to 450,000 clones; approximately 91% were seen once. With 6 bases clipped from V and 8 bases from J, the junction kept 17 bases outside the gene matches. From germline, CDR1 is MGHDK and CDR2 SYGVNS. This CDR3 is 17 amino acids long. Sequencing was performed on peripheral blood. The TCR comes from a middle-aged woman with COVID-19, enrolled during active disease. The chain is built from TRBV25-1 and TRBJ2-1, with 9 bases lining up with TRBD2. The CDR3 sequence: CASRSIRAGGPYDEQFF. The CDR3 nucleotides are TGTGCCAGCAGGTCGATCAGGGCGGGGGGGCCGTACGATGAGCAGTTCTTC.